What follows is one T cell receptor beta chain and its context. Its antigen is not known. Measured with immunoSEQ multiplex PCR; TCRdb has only the in-frame clones, and not every one. In the table there are some 180,000 clones, roughly 92% of which are singletons. The data are from a study of T cell responses to AZD1222 COVID-19 vaccine. Study-wide results and caveats: Recipients of two AZD1222 doses showed rising Spike-specific TCR breadth and depth.

V lost 6 bases, J lost 2 bases, and 7 bases lay in between. This CDR3 has 12 residues. Germline V CDR1 and CDR2: MNHEY, SVGAGI. The sequencing here drew on peripheral blood, taken on day 0 of AZD1222 vaccination. V is TRBV6-5 and J is TRBJ1-2; D uncertain. The sequence was obtained from an adult in good health. The CDR3 loop reads CASSRMNYGYTF. CDR3 DNA sequence: TGTGCCAGCAGCAGAATGAACTATGGCTACACCTTC.